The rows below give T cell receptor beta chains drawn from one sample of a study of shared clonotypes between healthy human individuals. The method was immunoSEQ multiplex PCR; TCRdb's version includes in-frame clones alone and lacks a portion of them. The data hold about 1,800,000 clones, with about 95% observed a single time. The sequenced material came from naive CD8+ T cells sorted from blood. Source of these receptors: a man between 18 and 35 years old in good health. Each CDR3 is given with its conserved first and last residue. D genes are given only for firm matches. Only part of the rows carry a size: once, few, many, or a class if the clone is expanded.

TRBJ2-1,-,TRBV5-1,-,TGCGCCAGCAGCTTGGCCAGGGATGAGCAGTTCTTC,CASSLARDEQFF
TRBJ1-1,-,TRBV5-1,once,TGCGCCAGCAGCTTGGGAGGGGGGATAGGCACTGAAGCTTTCTTT,CASSLGGGIGTEAFF
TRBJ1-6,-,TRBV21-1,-,TGTGCCAGCAGCAAATTATGTCGAGGGAGGAAAGGGCAAGACTCCTATAATTCACCCCTCCACTTT,CASSKLCRGRKGQDSYNSPLHF
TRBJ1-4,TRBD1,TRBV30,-,TGTGCCTGGAGTGCCGGACAGGCCTCCTGGCTGGATGAAAAACTGTTTTTT,CAWSAGQASWLDEKLFF
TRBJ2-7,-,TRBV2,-,TGTGCCAGACAGAAAGCGGGACAGAACTACGAGCAGTACTTC,CARQKAGQNYEQYF
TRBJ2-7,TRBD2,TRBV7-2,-,TGTGCCAGCAGCCCCAGGGAGAGCGGGGTGGGATACGAGCAGTACTTC,CASSPRESGVGYEQYF
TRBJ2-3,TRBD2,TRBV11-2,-,TGTGCCAGCAGCTCTAGTGGGACTAGCGCACCGCAGTATTTT,CASSSSGTSAPQYF
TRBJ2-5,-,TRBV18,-,TGTGCCAGCTCACCCGCCCGTGGGGATAGAGAGACCCAGTACTTC,CASSPARGDRETQYF
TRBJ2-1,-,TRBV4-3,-,TGCGCCAGCAGCCAAGATGAGGTGGAACTCCTCCAGTTCTTC,CASSQDEVELLQFF
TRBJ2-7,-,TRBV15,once,TGTGCCACCAGCAGTTGGCCACAGGAGGCCTACGAGCAGTACTTC,CATSSWPQEAYEQYF
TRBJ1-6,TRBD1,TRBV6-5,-,TGTGCCAGCACCCGAGACAGGGGGGATTCACCCCTCCACTTT,CASTRDRGDSPLHF
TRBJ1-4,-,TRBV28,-,TGTGCCAGCAGTGAAATTCCCCATGAAAAACTGTTTTTT,CASSEIPHEKLFF
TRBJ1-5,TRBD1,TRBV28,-,TGTGCCAGCAGTTCGATGACAGGGAGTCAGCCCCAGCATTTT,CASSSMTGSQPQHF
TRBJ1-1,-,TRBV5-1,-,TGCGCCAGCAGCTTGGACCCTGGGAACACTGAAGCTTTCTTT,CASSLDPGNTEAFF
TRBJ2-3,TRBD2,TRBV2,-,TGTGCCAGCAGGGATACTAGCGGGGGCACAGATACGCAGTATTTT,CASRDTSGGTDTQYF
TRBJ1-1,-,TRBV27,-,TGTGCCAGCAGTTTCAGGGGAGAAGTCACTGAAGCTTTCTTT,CASSFRGEVTEAFF
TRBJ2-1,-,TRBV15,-,TGTGCCACCAGCCCAGACAGAAGCTCCTACAATGAGCAGTTCTTC,CATSPDRSSYNEQFF
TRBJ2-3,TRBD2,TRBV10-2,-,TGCGCCAGCAATCCTCTAGCGGAGATTGATACGCAGTATTTT,CASNPLAEIDTQYF
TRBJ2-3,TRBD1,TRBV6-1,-,TGTGCCAGCAGTGAAGCGAGAGGGGGCCTCACAGATACGCAGTATTTT,CASSEARGGLTDTQYF
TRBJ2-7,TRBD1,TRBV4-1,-,TGCGCCAGCAGCCCGGGACAGGGGGTAGCGGAAGAGCAGTACTTC,CASSPGQGVAEEQYF
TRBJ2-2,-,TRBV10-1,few,TGCGCCAGCAGTGATGGCGGGGAGCTGTTTTTT,CASSDGGELFF
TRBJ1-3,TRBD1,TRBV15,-,TGTGCCACCAGCCGCGACAGGGCCACCGGTGGAAACACCATATATTTT,CATSRDRATGGNTIYF
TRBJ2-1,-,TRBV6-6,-,TGTGCCAGCAGTTACAATCCTAAGATAGATGAGCAGTTCTTC,CASSYNPKIDEQFF
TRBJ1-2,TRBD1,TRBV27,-,TGTGCCAGCAGTTCTCCGACAGGGTCGGTCGGCTACACCTTC,CASSSPTGSVGYTF
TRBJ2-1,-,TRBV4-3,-,TGCGCCAGCAGCCAAGATTATTCCGGGCCGGCCCTCTACAATGAGCAGTTCTTC,CASSQDYSGPALYNEQFF
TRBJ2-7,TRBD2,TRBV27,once,TGTGCCAACCCCCCCGCAGCGGGGGCGATTCCTAACTACGAGCAGTACTTC,CANPPAAGAIPNYEQYF
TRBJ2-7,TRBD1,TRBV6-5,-,TGTGCCAGCAGTTACCCCGGGACAGGGTCCTACGAGCAGTACTTC,CASSYPGTGSYEQYF
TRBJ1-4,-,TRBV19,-,TGTGCCAGTAATTCGGCAGCAACTAATGAAAAACTGTTTTTT,CASNSAATNEKLFF
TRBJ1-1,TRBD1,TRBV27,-,TGTGCCAGCAGTTTACTGACAGGGACCTTGGGGCAGACTGAAGCTTTCTTT,CASSLLTGTLGQTEAFF
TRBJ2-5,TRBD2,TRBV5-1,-,TGCGCCAGCAGCTCCTCTAGCGGGAGGTGGGGAGAGACCCAGTACTTC,CASSSSSGRWGETQYF
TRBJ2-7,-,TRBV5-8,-,TGTGCCAGCAGCTTTCCAGGGGCTCCCTACGAGCAGTACTTC,CASSFPGAPYEQYF
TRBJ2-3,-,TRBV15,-,TGTGCCACCAGCACAACCGACGGATTCACAGATACGCAGTATTTT,CATSTTDGFTDTQYF
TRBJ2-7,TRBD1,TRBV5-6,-,TGTGCCAGCAGCCCGGGACAGCTATTCTACGAGCAGTACTTC,CASSPGQLFYEQYF
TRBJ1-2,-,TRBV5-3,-,TGTGCCAGACCTCATCCCCGGGACAACGGCTACACCTTC,CARPHPRDNGYTF
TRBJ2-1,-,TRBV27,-,TGTGCCAGCAGTTGGAGGGGAGCAGGGGGGTACAATGAGCAGTTCTTC,CASSWRGAGGYNEQFF
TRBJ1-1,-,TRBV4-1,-,TGCGCCAGCAGCCCCCAACAGGGTTCCAACACTGAAGCTTTCTTT,CASSPQQGSNTEAFF
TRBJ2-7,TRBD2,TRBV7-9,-,TGTGCCAGCAGCCCGCCTGGACTAGCAGCAATCTACGAGCAGTACTTC,CASSPPGLAAIYEQYF
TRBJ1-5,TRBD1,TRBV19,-,TGTGCCAGTAGTAGGGACAGCGAGCAGCCCCAGCATTTT,CASSRDSEQPQHF
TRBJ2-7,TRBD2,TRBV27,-,TGTGCCAGCAGTCCTGCGGCGGGGGCCTACGAGCAGTACTTC,CASSPAAGAYEQYF
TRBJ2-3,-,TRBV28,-,TGTGCCAGCAGTTTACAGAGGATCGCAGATACGCAGTATTTT,CASSLQRIADTQYF
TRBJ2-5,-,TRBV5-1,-,TGCGCCAGCAGCTTGGCCCCACAGGGAGGCCAAGAGACCCAGTACTTC,CASSLAPQGGQETQYF
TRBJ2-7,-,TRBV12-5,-,TGTGCTAGTGGTTTTGGGACCGTTTGGATGGTTGTGCAGTACTTC,CASGFGTVWMVVQYF
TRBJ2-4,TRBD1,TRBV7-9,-,TGTGCCAGCAGCGGTGGGACAGGGTTGAAAAACATTCAGTACTTC,CASSGGTGLKNIQYF
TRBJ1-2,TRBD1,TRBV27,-,TGTGCCAGCAGCCAAGACAGGGACCAATACTATGGCTACACCTTC,CASSQDRDQYYGYTF
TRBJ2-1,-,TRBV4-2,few,TGTGCCAGCAGCCCACTCAACAATGAGCAGTTCTTC,CASSPLNNEQFF
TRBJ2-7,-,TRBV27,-,TGTGCCAGCAGTTTACAGGGGAGCCACTACGAGCAGTACTTC,CASSLQGSHYEQYF
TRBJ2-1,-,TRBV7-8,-,TGTGCCAGCAGCCCCCGCGCCGGGAGAACTGAGCAGTTCTTC,CASSPRAGRTEQFF
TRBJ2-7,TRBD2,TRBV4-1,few,TGCGCCAGCAGCCAAGATCACCCCAGCGGGGAACACTACGAGCAGTACTTC,CASSQDHPSGEHYEQYF
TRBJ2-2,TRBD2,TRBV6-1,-,TGTGCCAGCCACAGAGCGGGGGCAAGGACCGGGGAGCTGTTTTTT,CASHRAGARTGELFF
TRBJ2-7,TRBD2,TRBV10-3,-,TGTGCCACCATCAGCCCCGGGACTAGCGCCTACGAGCAGTACTTC,CATISPGTSAYEQYF
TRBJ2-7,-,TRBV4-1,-,TGCGCCAGCAGCCTAGGACGGGAATACGAGCAGTACTTC,CASSLGREYEQYF